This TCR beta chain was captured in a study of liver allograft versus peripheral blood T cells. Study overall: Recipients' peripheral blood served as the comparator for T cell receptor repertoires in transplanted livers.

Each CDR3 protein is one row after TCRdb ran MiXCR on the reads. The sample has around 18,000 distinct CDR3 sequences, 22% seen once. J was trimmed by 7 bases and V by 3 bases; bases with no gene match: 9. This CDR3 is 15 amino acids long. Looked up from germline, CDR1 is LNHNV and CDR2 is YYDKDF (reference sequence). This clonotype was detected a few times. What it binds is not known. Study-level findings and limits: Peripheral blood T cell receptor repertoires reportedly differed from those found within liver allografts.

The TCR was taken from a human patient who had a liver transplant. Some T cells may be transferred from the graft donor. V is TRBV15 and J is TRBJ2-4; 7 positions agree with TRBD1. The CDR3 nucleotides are TGTGCCACCAGCAGGGACAGGATGACGGGGAACATTCAGTACTTC. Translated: CATSRDRMTGNIQYF. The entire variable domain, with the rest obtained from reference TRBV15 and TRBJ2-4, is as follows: DAMVIQNPRYQVTQFGKPVTLSCSQTLNHNVMYWYQQKSSQAPKLLFHYYDKDFNNEADTPDNFQSRRPNTSFCFLDIRSPGLGDTAMYLCATSRDRMTGNIQYFGAGTRLSVL.